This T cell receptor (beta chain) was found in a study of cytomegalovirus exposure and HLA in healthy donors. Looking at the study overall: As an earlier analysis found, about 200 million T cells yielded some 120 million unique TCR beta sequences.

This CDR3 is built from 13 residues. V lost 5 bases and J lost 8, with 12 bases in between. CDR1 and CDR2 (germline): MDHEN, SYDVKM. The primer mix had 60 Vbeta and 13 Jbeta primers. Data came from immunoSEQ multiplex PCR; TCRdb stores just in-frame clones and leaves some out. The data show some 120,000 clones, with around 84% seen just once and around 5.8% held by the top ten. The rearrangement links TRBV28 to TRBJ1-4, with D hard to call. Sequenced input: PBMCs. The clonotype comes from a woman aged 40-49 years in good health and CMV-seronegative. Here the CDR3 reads CASSLLAGEKLFF. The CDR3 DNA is TGTGCCAGCAGTCTTCTGGCGGGGGAAAAACTGTTTTTT.